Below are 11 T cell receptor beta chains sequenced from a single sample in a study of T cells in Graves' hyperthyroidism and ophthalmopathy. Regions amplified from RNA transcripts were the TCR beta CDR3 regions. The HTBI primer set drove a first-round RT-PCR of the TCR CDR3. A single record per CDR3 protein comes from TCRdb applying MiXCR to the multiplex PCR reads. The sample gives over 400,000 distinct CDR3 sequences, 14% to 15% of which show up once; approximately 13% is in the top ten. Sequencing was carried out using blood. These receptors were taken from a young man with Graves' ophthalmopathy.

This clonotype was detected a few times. As DNA, the CDR3 is TGTGCCAGTAGCCCACAGGGGCTCCGTTATGGCTACACCTTC. Translated, it gives CASSPQGLRYGYTF. This chain uses TRBV19 with TRBJ1-2; 7 bases map to TRBD1. The CDR3 runs 14 residues. Germline CDR1 and CDR2: LNHDA and SQIVND (reference sequence). V shed 6 bases, J shed 5 bases, and the junction held 9 bases outside the gene matches. The full variable domain, completed using reference TRBV19 and TRBJ1-2, is DGGITQSPKYLFRKEGQNVTLSCEQNLNHDAMYWYRQDPGQGLRLIYYSQIVNDFQKGDIAEGYSVSREKKESFPLTVTSAQKNPTAFYLCASSPQGLRYGYTFGSGTRLTVV.

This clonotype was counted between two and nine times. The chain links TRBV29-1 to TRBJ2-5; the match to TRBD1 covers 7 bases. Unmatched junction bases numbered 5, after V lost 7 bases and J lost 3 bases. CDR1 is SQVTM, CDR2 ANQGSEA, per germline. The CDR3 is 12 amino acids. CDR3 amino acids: CSARDSEETQYF. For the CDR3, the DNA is TGCAGCGCAAGGGACAGCGAAGAGACCCAGTACTTC.

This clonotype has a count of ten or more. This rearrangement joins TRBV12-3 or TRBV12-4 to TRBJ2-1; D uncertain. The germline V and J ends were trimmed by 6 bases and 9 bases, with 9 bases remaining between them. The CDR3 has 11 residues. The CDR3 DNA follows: TGTGCCAGCAGCCTGCTGGGTGAGCAGTTCTTC. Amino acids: CASSLLGEQFF.

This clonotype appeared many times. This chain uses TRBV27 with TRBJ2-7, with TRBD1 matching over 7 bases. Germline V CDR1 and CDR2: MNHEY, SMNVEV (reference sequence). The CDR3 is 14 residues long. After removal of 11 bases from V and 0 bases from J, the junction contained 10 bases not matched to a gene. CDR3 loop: CASAPGTVSYEQYF. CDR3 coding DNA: TGTGCCTCTGCCCCCGGGACAGTCTCCTACGAGCAGTACTTC.

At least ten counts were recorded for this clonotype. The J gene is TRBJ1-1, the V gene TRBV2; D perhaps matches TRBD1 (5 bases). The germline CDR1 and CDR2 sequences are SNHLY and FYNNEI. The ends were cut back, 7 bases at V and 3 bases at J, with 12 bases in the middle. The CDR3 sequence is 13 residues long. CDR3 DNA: TGTGCCAGCACGCTCGGGGGTCACACTGAAGCTTTCTTT. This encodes CASTLGGHTEAFF.

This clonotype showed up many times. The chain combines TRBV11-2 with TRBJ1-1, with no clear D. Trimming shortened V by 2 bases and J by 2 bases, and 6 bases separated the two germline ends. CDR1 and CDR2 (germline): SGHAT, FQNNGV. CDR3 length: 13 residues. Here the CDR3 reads CASSLKRNTEAFF. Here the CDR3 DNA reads TGTGCCAGCAGCTTAAAACGTAACACTGAAGCTTTCTTT. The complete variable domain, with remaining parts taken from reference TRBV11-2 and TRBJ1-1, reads EAGVAQSPRYKIIEKRQSVAFWCNPISGHATLYWYQQILGQGPKLLIQFQNNGVVDDSQLPKDRFSAERLKGVDSTLKIQPAKLEDSAVYLCASSLKRNTEAFFGQGTRLTVV.

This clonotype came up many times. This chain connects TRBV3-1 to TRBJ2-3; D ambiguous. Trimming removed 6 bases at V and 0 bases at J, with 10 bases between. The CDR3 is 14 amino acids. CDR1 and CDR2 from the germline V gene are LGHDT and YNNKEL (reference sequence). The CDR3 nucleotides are TGTGCCAGCAGTTTATCCCGGAGCACAGATACGCAGTATTTT. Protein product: CASSLSRSTDTQYF.

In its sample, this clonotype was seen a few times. The CDR3: CATSDLRGTQYF. Here the CDR3 DNA reads TGTGCCACCAGTGATTTAAGGGGTACGCAGTATTTT. The chain carries TRBV24-1 and TRBJ2-3; tentatively, D is TRBD1 (5 bases). CDR3 length equals 12 residues. Trimming left V 1 base short and J 8 bases short, with 6 bases between. The germline gives CDR1 KGHDR, CDR2 SFDVKD.

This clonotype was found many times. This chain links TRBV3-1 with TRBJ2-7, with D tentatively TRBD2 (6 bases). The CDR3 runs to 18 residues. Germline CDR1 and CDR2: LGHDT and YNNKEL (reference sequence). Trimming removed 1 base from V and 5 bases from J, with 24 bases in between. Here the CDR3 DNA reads TGTGCCAGCAGCCAAGTTCTGGGGGGACCGGAAATCCCCCACGAGCAGTACTTC. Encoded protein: CASSQVLGGPEIPHEQYF.

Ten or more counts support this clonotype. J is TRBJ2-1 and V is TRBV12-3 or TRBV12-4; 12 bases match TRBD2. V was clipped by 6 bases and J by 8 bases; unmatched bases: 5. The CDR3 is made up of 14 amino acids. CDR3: CASRRLAGVHEQFF. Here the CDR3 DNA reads TGTGCCAGCAGGAGACTAGCGGGAGTCCATGAGCAGTTCTTC.

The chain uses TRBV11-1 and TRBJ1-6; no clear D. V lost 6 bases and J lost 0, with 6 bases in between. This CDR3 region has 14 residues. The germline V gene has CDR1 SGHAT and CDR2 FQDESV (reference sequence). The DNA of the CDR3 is TGTGCCAGCAGACCGAGCTCCTATAATTCACCCCTCCACTTT. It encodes CASRPSSYNSPLHF.